The 32 T cell receptor delta chains listed next were all sequenced from one sample in a study of DNA immune sequencing with unique molecular identifiers. All 8 TRDV and 4 TRDJ genes were targeted in 32-plex amplification of genomic DNA. A 12-nucleotide UMI was added during roughly 3 barcoding PCR cycles before adapter PCR. TCRdb made new clone calls on the multiplex PCR reads using CATT. The top ten hold 53% of the sample, which has 2,000 or so delta-chain clones, 6% to 6.5% seen once. The material sequenced was gamma-delta T cells from buffy coat blood. These receptor sequences come from a human donor in good health.

On this clone itself: This is likely an artifact of a read error, given a far larger clone one base away. This sample also contains other DNA sequences that code for the same CDR3. The rearrangement links TRDV2 to TRDJ2, with D hard to call. There are 15 residues in the CDR3. Germline V gene sequence: CDR1 GEAIGNYY, CDR2 EKD. The V end was cut by 3 bases, the J end by 3 bases, with 13 bases between. The CDR3 protein is CACDEVGGLTAQLFF. The CDR3 nucleotides are TGTGCCTGTGACGAAGTGGGAGGCCTGACAGCACAACTCTTCTTT.

With respect to this clone: A far larger clone is one base from this, pointing to a likely read error. The sample contains more than one DNA sequence encoding this CDR3. V is TRAV38-2/DV8 and J is TRDJ1; 11 nucleotides line up with TRDD3. This CDR3 is 18 amino acids long. In germline, CDR1 is TSESDYY, CDR2 QEAYKQQN. CDR3 amino acids: CAYRTRVLGDIGTDKLIF. Here the CDR3 DNA reads TGTGCTTATCGTACAAGAGTACTGGGGGATATAGGCACCGATAAACTCATCTTC.

This clone was detected only a few times. A far larger clone is off by one base, so a read error is likely. The J gene is TRDJ1, the V gene TRDV2, with D possibly being TRDD3 (6 bases). Between the trimmed V and J ends, which lost 0 bases and 2 bases, there was a span of 24 bases. The germline CDR1 and CDR2 sequences are GEAIGNYY and EKD. The CDR3 covers 19 residues. The CDR3 loop is CACDTVRSGEYGETDKLIF. CDR3 nucleotide sequence: TGTGCCTGTGACACCGTCAGATCTGGGGAATACGGTGAAACCGATAAACTCATCTTT.

This clone was seen more than once but under ten times. The TCRdb protein, from a much larger clone, departs from this DNA's translation at residue 19, likely by read error; the protein shown derives from the DNA. The chain joins TRDV1 to TRDJ1, with 13 bases identical to TRDD3. The J gene was missing in TCRdb and was found by matching the end of the DNA to germline. Unmatched junction bases numbered 34, after V lost 2 bases and J lost 4 bases. Per the germline V gene, CDR1 is TSWWSYY and CDR2 is QGS. The CDR3 is 26 residues long. The CDR3 coding sequence is TGTGCTCTTGGGGAATCGGCCCCCTACCACCCCCCTCACTGGGGGATACGCGGCGTACCTCTCGATAAACTCATCTTT. Amino acid sequence: CALGESAPYHPPHWGIRGVPLDKLIF.

This clone turned up a few times. This is likely an artifact of a read error, given a far larger clone one base away. The same CDR3 arises from other DNA sequences in this sample as well. The J gene is TRDJ1, the V gene TRDV2; the D gene is possibly TRDD3 (6 bases). The CDR3 runs to 17 residues. CDR1 is GEAIGNYY and CDR2 is EKD in the germline V gene. V was shortened by 3 bases and J by 0 bases, with 19 bases between the two germline ends. In nucleotides, the CDR3 is TGTGCCTGTGACCCTATCGGGGATCCTCAGAACACCGATAAACTCATCTTT. Translated, it gives CACDPIGDPQNTDKLIF.

This clone was recorded many times. For this DNA, TCRdb reports the protein of a much larger clone, which diverges at residue 7, most likely from a read error; the protein presented here is translated directly from the DNA. This rearrangement joins TRDV1 to TRDJ1, with TRDD3 identical over 13 bases. The J gene was missing in TCRdb and was found by matching the end of the DNA to germline. The ends lost 2 bases at V and 4 bases at J; junction bases unmatched: 34. Germline V gives CDR1 TSWWSYY, CDR2 QGS. The CDR3 runs to 26 residues. The CDR3 DNA reads TGTGCTCTTGGGGAATCGTCCCCCTACCACCCCCCTCACTGGGGGATACGCGGCATACCTCTCGATAAACTCATCTTT. The encoded protein is CALGESSPYHPPHWGIRGIPLDKLIF.

The table lists this clone with a few counts. A single base is all that separates this from a far larger clone, so a read error is likely. The chain has TRDV2 and TRDJ1, with D perhaps matching TRDD3 (6 bases). Germline assignment: CDR1 GEAIGNYY and CDR2 EKD. V lost 0 bases, J lost 2 bases, and 24 bases lay in between. This CDR3 is 19 amino acids long. CDR3 sequence: CACDTVFLVSVGATDKLIF. Written as DNA, the CDR3 is TGTGCCTGTGACACCGTATTCTTGGTGTCGGTGGGGGCTACCGATAAACTCATCTTT.

The J gene call is TRDJ1, but no V gene call exists; the table names TRDD3, a call not compared with the DNA. The CDR3 runs 18 residues. CDR3 in amino acids: CALGERHRYWGIRATLIF. CDR3 bases: TGTGCTCTTGGGGAACGACATAGATACTGGGGGATACGCGCCACACTCATCTTT.

There are a few counts of this clone. The TCRdb record carries a much larger clone's protein, which differs from this DNA's translation at residue 8; a read error is the likely cause, and the protein listed here is the DNA translation. The chain links TRDV2 to TRDJ1, with 7 bases fitting TRDD3. V lost 6 bases and J lost 0; bases outside the gene matches: 18. The germline CDR1 and CDR2 sequences are GEAIGNYY and EKD. There are 18 residues in the CDR3. The CDR3 here is CACSRLGVKGGYTDKLIF. In DNA form, the CDR3 reads TGTGCCTGTTCAAGGCTGGGGGTTAAGGGAGGCTACACCGATAAACTCATCTTT.

This clone was seen only a few times. Translating this DNA gives a protein that differs at residue 3 from the TCRdb one, which belongs to a much larger clone; a read error is likely, and the protein shown is this translation. The rearrangement uses TRDV2 and TRDJ1; TRDD3 is a possible D gene (6 bases). Germline V gene lookup returns CDR1 GEAIGNYY and CDR2 EKD. The CDR3 runs 14 residues. The CDR3 region is CARDTLLGGDKLIF. The CDR3 nucleotides read TGTGCCCGTGACACCCTACTGGGAGGCGATAAACTCATCTTT.

With respect to this clone: This likely came from a read error, as a far larger clone is one base away. The identical CDR3 is also encoded by other nucleotide sequences in the sample. The chain joins TRDV1 to TRDJ1, with 10 bases fitting TRDD3. The J gene, missing from TCRdb, was assigned here through DNA to germline matching. Germline V CDR1 and CDR2: TSWWSYY, QGS. This CDR3 comprises 24 residues. V dropped 4 bases and J dropped 0; count of bases not matched to a gene: 29. The CDR3 DNA follows: TGTGCTCTTGGGGTGTCCCCCCTTGGCCCGGGGGATACGAGTACCCCTCCGTACACCGATAAACTCATCTTT. This translates into CALGVSPLGPGDTSTPPYTDKLIF.

With regard to this clone: Given a far larger clone just one base away, this is likely a sequencing read error. Within the sample, other DNA sequences also encode this same CDR3. The chain couples TRDV2 to TRDJ1; perhaps TRDD3 as D (6 bases). V lost 1 base, J lost 0 bases, and 20 bases lay in between. CDR1 and CDR2 (germline): GEAIGNYY, EKD. The CDR3 runs to 18 residues. This chain's CDR3 is CACDTLLGDLDNTDKLIF. CDR3 bases: TGTGCCTGTGACACTTTACTTGGGGATCTCGACAACACCGATAAACTCATCTTT.

A word on this clone: A read error likely explains why the TCRdb protein, taken from a much larger clone, differs from this DNA's translation at residue 8; the protein shown is translated from the DNA. V is TRDV2 and J is TRDJ1, with 8 positions matching TRDD3. CDR3 length equals 17 residues. The ends lost 3 bases at V and 2 bases at J; junction bases unmatched: 13. Germline lookup yields CDR1 GEAIGNYY and CDR2 EKD. The CDR3 DNA sequence: TGTGCCTGTGACCCTTTGGCTGAGGGATACGGGACCGATAAACTCATCTTT. Protein: CACDPLAEGYGTDKLIF.

This clone was seen only a few times. Since a much larger clone is just one base distant, this may be a read error. The rearrangement joins TRDV2 to TRDJ1, with 13 bases lining up with TRDD3. The CDR3 sequence is 19 residues long. Germline CDR1 reads GEAIGNYY; CDR2 reads EKD. The CDR3 DNA follows: TGTGCCAGTGACAGGGTCCCTACTGGGGGATACGGAGGCACCGATAAACTCATCTTT. It is translated as CASDRVPTGGYGGTDKLIF.

This sequence joins TRDV2 and TRDJ1; 8 nucleotides line up with TRDD3. This CDR3 has 18 amino acids. After removal of 1 base from V and 1 base from J, the junction contained 13 bases not matched to a gene. Germline V gene sequence: CDR1 GEAIGNYY, CDR2 EKD. This CDR3 reads CACDTVTGGHRRTDKLIF. The CDR3 DNA reads TGTGCCTGTGACACTGTTACTGGGGGGCACCGTCGCACCGATAAACTCATCTTT.

For this clone: The translation of this DNA and the TCRdb protein of a much larger clone differ at residue 12, probably owing to a read error; the protein shown here is translated from the DNA. V is TRDV1 and J is TRDJ1; the D gene is possibly TRDD3 (6 bases). No J segment appears in TCRdb, so it was assigned here by matching the sequence to germline. CDR1 and CDR2 (germline): TSWWSYY, QGS. Trimming shortened V by 4 bases and J by 0 bases, and 39 bases separated the two germline ends. The CDR3 spans 24 residues. CDR3 DNA sequence: TGTGCTCTTGGGGTGTCCCCCCTTGGCCCTGGGGAGACGAGTACCCCTCCGTACACCGATAAACTCATCTTT. It specifies CALGVSPLGPGETSTPPYTDKLIF.

This clone was observed a handful of times. With only one base between it and a far larger clone, this is likely a read error. Other DNA sequences of this sample code for an identical CDR3. The chain employs TRDV1 and TRDJ1, with 8 nucleotides matching TRDD2. TCRdb does not report a J gene; here it was assigned by matching the DNA to germline references. The germline CDR1 and CDR2 sequences are TSWWSYY and QGS. This CDR3 is built from 30 residues. V lost 1 base, J lost 0 bases, and 46 bases stayed unmatched. CDR3 sequence: CALGEQGPSPSYPWKGYWGFTPTYTDKLIF. CDR3 coding DNA: TGTGCTCTTGGGGAACAAGGGCCCTCGCCTTCCTATCCATGGAAGGGCTATTGGGGGTTCACGCCCACATACACCGATAAACTCATCTTT.

This clone appeared a few times. The protein recorded in TCRdb matches a much larger clone and deviates from this DNA's translation at residue 14, suggesting a read error; the protein here is obtained by translating the DNA. Other DNA sequences within the sample encode an identical CDR3. The V call is TRDV1, the J call TRDJ1; 10 bases line up with TRDD3. The J gene comes from matching the DNA to germline here; TCRdb lacks it. This CDR3 has 26 residues. From germline, CDR1 is TSWWSYY and CDR2 QGS. The trim removed 2 bases at V and 4 bases at J, leaving 37 bases unmatched. CDR3 sequence (DNA): TGTGCTCTTGGGGAATCGGCCCCCTACCACCCCCCTCACAGGGGGATACGCGGCATACCTCTCGATAAACTCATCTTT. This translates into CALGESAPYHPPHRGIRGIPLDKLIF.

By its share, this clone is medium-sized (0.01 to 0.1%). The sample contains more than one DNA sequence encoding this CDR3. V usage is TRDV2 and J usage is TRDJ1; TRDD3 matches 9 bases. Germline V gene data show CDR1 as GEAIGNYY and CDR2 as EKD. There are 15 residues in the CDR3. J lost 5 bases, V lost 0 bases, and 6 bases had no gene match. DNA for the CDR3: TGTGCCTGTGACACCGTTGAGGGGATACGTGATAAACTCATCTTT. Translated, it gives CACDTVEGIRDKLIF.

Concerning this clone itself: TCRdb's protein, taken from a much larger clone, differs from this DNA's translation at residue 5, likely owing to a read error; the protein displayed comes from the DNA. The V call is TRDV2, the J call TRDJ1; 7 bases map to TRDD3. Per germline, CDR1 GEAIGNYY and CDR2 EKD. Germline trimming cut 3 bases from V and 0 bases from J; bases unmatched to any gene: 15. The CDR3 consists of 18 residues. The CDR3 here is CACDLVLGTLPYTDKLIF. The CDR3 DNA is TGTGCCTGTGACCTGGTACTGGGGACTCTTCCCTACACCGATAAACTCATCTTT.

Comment on this clone: This likely came from a read error, as a far larger clone is one base away. The gene calls are TRDV2 and TRDJ1; 10 nucleotides align to TRDD3. Looked up from germline, CDR1 is GEAIGNYY and CDR2 is EKD. After removal of 1 base from V and 2 bases from J, the junction contained 15 bases not matched to a gene. This CDR3 region has 19 residues. The CDR3 spells CACDTVLCTGGSPTDKLIF. The CDR3 nucleotides are TGTGCCTGTGACACTGTTCTTTGTACTGGGGGATCCCCTACCGATAAACTCATCTTT.

Concerning this clone: TCRdb's protein, taken from a much larger clone, differs from this DNA's translation at residue 11, likely owing to a read error; the protein displayed comes from the DNA. The chain couples TRDV2 to TRDJ3; D is perhaps TRDD3 (5 bases). CDR3 size: 20 residues. V was clipped by 3 bases and J by 2 bases, with 22 bases between them. CDR1 is GEAIGNYY and CDR2 is EKD in the germline V gene. Here the CDR3 DNA reads TGTGCCTGTGACCCTGTCGACCATTCGATACAGCCCTGGGACACCCGACAGATGTTTTTC. Encoded protein: CACDPVDHSIQPWDTRQMFF.

Note on this clone: One base away lies a much larger clone, so this may be a sequencing read error. The chain combines TRDV1 with TRDJ4, with D perhaps matching TRDD2 or TRDD3 (6 bases each). Trimming shortened V by 3 bases and J by 1 base, and 33 bases separated the two germline ends. The CDR3 has 21 residues. Germline loops: CDR1 TSWWSYY, CDR2 QGS. This CDR3 is CALGEARRSFLKYWEGRPLIF. The CDR3 region has the DNA TGTGCTCTTGGGGAGGCGAGGCGTTCTTTCCTAAAGTACTGGGAAGGCAGACCCCTGATCTTT.

This clone showed up just a few times. A far larger clone lies a single base away; this is likely a read error. Within the sample, other DNA sequences also encode this same CDR3. The genes are TRDV2 and TRDJ1; 11 nucleotides match TRDD3. This CDR3 has 19 residues. Losses at the gene ends were 1 base for V and 0 bases for J; bases not matched to a gene: 12. CDR1 is GEAIGNYY, CDR2 EKD, per germline. The CDR3 DNA reads TGTGCCTGTGACACATTATTGGGGGATACGCAGGCGTACACCGATAAACTCATCTTT. This codes for CACDTLLGDTQAYTDKLIF.

Details on this clone: TCRdb attributes to this sequence the protein of a much larger clone, which differs from the DNA translation at residues 5 and 6; a read error is likely, and the protein displayed is translated from the DNA. This rearrangement joins TRDV2 to TRDJ1; possible D gene TRDD3, 6 bases. The V end lost 2 bases, the J end lost 4 bases, and 13 bases lay between the germline ends. CDR1 and CDR2 from the germline V gene are GEAIGNYY and EKD. This CDR3 is built from 14 residues. CDR3 sequence: CACDSVLGGDKLIF. CDR3 DNA sequence: TGTGCCTGTGACAGCGTACTGGGAGGCGATAAACTCATCTTT.

This chain uses TRDV1 with TRDJ1, with D possibly TRDD3 on 6 matching bases. TCRdb records no J gene; here it was assigned by comparing the DNA to germline. This CDR3 has 22 residues. The germline V gene encodes CDR1 TSWWSYY and CDR2 QGS. Deletions cut 5 bases from V and 0 bases from J, with 34 bases between. CDR3 bases: TGTGCTCTTGGGAAGAGAGGGTTTTCCACGAGGGGATTCCCCCCGTACACCGATAAACTCATCTTT. Translating gives CALGKRGFSTRGFPPYTDKLIF.

As to this clone: It is unclear where the CDR3 begins or ends on the DNA, so no DNA is shown, and the CDR3 is as TCRdb lists it. The V gene is TRAV29/DV5, but the J gene lacks a call; the D segment call TRDD3 is taken from the table without a DNA check. CDR1 and CDR2 (germline): NSMFDY, ISSIKDK. Including both end residues, the CDR3 is 26 amino acids long. This CDR3 reads CSVLLCSIVPFSRFILGVPYTDKLIF.

The chain combines TRDV2 with TRDJ3; 12 bases line up with TRDD3. CDR1 is GEAIGNYY and CDR2 is EKD in the germline V gene. V lost 0 bases, J lost 0 bases, and 8 bases stayed unmatched. This CDR3 spans 21 amino acids. The CDR3 loop reads CACDTVLGDTPGSWDTRQMFF. Written as DNA, the CDR3 is TGTGCCTGTGACACCGTACTGGGGGATACTCCTGGCTCCTGGGACACCCGACAGATGTTTTTC.

In the case of this clone: The translation of this DNA and the TCRdb protein of a much larger clone differ at residue 5, probably owing to a read error; the protein shown here is translated from the DNA. The V gene is TRDV2, the J gene TRDJ1; tentatively, D is TRDD3 (6 bases). V was trimmed by 3 bases and J by 0 bases, leaving 13 bases between them. This CDR3 spans 15 amino acids. CDR1 and CDR2 from the germline V gene are GEAIGNYY and EKD. The CDR3 protein is CACDAVGGYTDKLIF. CDR3 sequence (DNA): TGTGCCTGTGACGCCGTTGGGGGGTACACCGATAAACTCATCTTT.

As regards this clone: A far larger clone is just one base off, so this is likely a read error. The sample holds other DNA sequences that translate to the same CDR3. V and J are TRDV1 and TRDJ1; the match to TRDD3 covers 10 bases. No J gene is reported in TCRdb; it was inferred here by comparing the DNA with germline. Germline lookup yields CDR1 TSWWSYY and CDR2 QGS. V shed 2 bases and J 4 bases; nucleotides not matched to a gene: 37. CDR3 size: 26 residues. CDR3 bases: TGTGCTCTTGGGGAATCGGCCCCCTACCACCCCCCTCACTGGGGGATTCGCGGCATACCTCTCGATAAACTCATCTTT. This codes for CALGESAPYHPPHWGIRGIPLDKLIF.

This clone was counted between two and nine times. The mismatch at residue 17 between this DNA's translation and the TCRdb protein of a much larger clone likely reflects a read error; the protein shown is translated from the DNA. The chain joins TRDV2 to TRDJ3, with 13 positions matching TRDD3. The CDR3 totals 21 residues. CDR1 GEAIGNYY and CDR2 EKD come from the germline V gene. Written as DNA, the CDR3 is TGTGCCTGTGACAGCGTACTGGGGGATACGTCCGGCTCCTGGGACACCCAACAGATGTTTTTC. It is translated as CACDSVLGDTSGSWDTQQMFF.

About this clone itself: The protein TCRdb lists belongs to a much larger clone and differs from this DNA's translation at residue 6, which points to a read error; the protein shown is made from the DNA. The gene calls are TRDV1 and TRDJ1, with 9 bases aligning to TRDD3. TCRdb leaves out the J gene; it was filled in here by matching the DNA to germline. Germline V CDR1 and CDR2: TSWWSYY, QGS. J gave up 0 bases and V 4 bases, and 30 bases lay outside the gene matches. This CDR3 has 24 amino acids. CDR3 bases: TGTGCTCTTGGGGTGTTCCCCCTTGGCCCTGGGGATACGAGTACCCCTCCGTACACCGATAAACTCATCTTT. It codes for CALGVFPLGPGDTSTPPYTDKLIF.